Below, 10 T cell receptor beta chains from the same sample are listed, as sequenced in a study of blood T cell repertoires in COVID-19. Only in-frame clones appear in the TCRdb table, and some are missing; sequencing was by immunoSEQ multiplex PCR. Of roughly 250,000 clones listed, roughly four fifths are singletons. Sequenced: peripheral blood. These TCRs come from a woman aged 80 or older with acute or convalescent COVID-19.

V is TRBV6-5 and J is TRBJ2-5; tentative D call: TRBD1 (5 bases). The V gene lost 7 bases and the J gene lost 2 bases, with 11 bases spanning the gap. Germline V CDR1 and CDR2: MNHEY, SVGAGI. The CDR3 length is 13 residues. The CDR3 is CASTPPGQETQYF. The CDR3 bases are TGTGCCAGCACTCCTCCAGGGCAAGAGACCCAGTACTTC.

The J gene is TRBJ1-6, the V gene TRBV7-9; D unclear. The germline V gene has CDR1 SEHNR and CDR2 FQNEAQ (reference sequence). With 0 bases removed from V and 9 bases from J, the gap between germline ends came to 6 bases. The CDR3 totals 13 residues. CDR3 protein: CASSLAPGSPLHF. Written as DNA, the CDR3 is TGTGCCAGCAGCTTAGCGCCGGGTTCACCCCTCCACTTT.

V is TRBV2 and J is TRBJ2-1, with 8 nucleotides matching TRBD1. Germline V gives CDR1 SNHLY, CDR2 FYNNEI. The CDR3 has 14 amino acids. The V gene end was trimmed by 6 bases and the J gene end by 3 bases; junction bases not matched to a gene: 4. The CDR3 bases are TGTGCCAGCAGCGATGGACAGGGCTACAATGAGCAGTTCTTC. This translates into CASSDGQGYNEQFF.

The J gene is TRBJ2-7, the V gene TRBV7-8; 8 bases align to TRBD1. V lost 5 bases and J lost 5; bases outside the gene matches: 5. Per the germline V gene, CDR1 is SGHVS and CDR2 is FQNEAQ. The CDR3 totals 13 residues. The CDR3 DNA reads as TGTGCCAGCAGCGAGGACAGGGTGAACGAGCAGTACTTC. It translates to CASSEDRVNEQYF.

The chain carries TRBV18 and TRBJ1-2; tentative D call: TRBD1 (5 bases). Trimming took off 3 bases at V and 4 bases at J, with 15 bases between the two ends. CDR1 is KGHSH, CDR2 LQKENI, per germline. The CDR3 loop spans 15 amino acids. CDR3 DNA: TGTGCCAGCTCACCTTCGACAGAAACAATCTATGGCTACACCTTC. Protein: CASSPSTETIYGYTF. Combining the CDR3 with reference TRBV18 and TRBJ1-2 gives the whole variable domain NAGVMQNPRHLVRRRGQEARLRCSPMKGHSHVYWYRQLPEEGLKFMVYLQKENIIDESGMPKERFSAEFPKEGPSILRIQQVVRGDSAAYFCASSPSTETIYGYTFGSGTRLTVV.

J is TRBJ2-1 and V is TRBV7-8, with 7 bases lining up with TRBD2. V lost 1 base and J lost 9; bases outside the gene matches: 9. Germline V gene data show CDR1 as SGHVS and CDR2 as FQNEAQ. The CDR3 length is 15 residues. The CDR3 here is CASSLGGGRRGEQFF. CDR3 nucleotide sequence: TGTGCCAGCAGCTTAGGGGGGGGACGGAGAGGTGAGCAGTTCTTC.

The CDR3 DNA reads TGTGCCAGCAGTTTAATGGCGGGAGATACGCAGTATTTT. It translates to CASSLMAGDTQYF. The chain recombines TRBV12-3 or TRBV12-4 with TRBJ2-3, with D tentatively TRBD2 (5 bases). CDR3 length: 13 residues. Trimming cost V 2 bases and J 5 bases, with 8 bases left between them.

The rearrangement links TRBV2 to TRBJ1-6; perhaps TRBD1 as D (5 bases). V dropped 7 bases and J dropped 6 bases, with 19 bases sitting between them. The CDR3 runs 16 residues. The germline V gene encodes CDR1 SNHLY and CDR2 FYNNEI. The CDR3 region has the DNA TGTGCCAGCAACGGACCTGGGGCAGTGGGTAATTCACCCCTCCACTTT. It translates to CASNGPGAVGNSPLHF.

The chain joins TRBV21-1 to TRBJ1-1; the table's D call of TRBD1 was not tested on the DNA. TRBV21-1 is a known pseudogene. The CDR3 contains 20 residues. The CDR3 sequence is CASSRSIFVDRGSLNTEAFF. DNA of the CDR3: TGTGCCAGCAGCAGAAGCATATTTGTGGACAGGGGTTCCCTGAACACTGAAGCTTTCTTT.

This chain joins TRBV5-4 and TRBJ2-1, with 8 bases that match TRBD1. This CDR3 spans 16 amino acids. Germline CDR1 reads SGHNT; CDR2 reads YYREEE (reference sequence). J was trimmed by 1 base and V by 4 bases; bases with no gene match: 7. CDR3 DNA: TGTGCCAGCAGCGCCAGGGGGCGCCCATCCTACAATGAGCAGTTCTTC. Residues: CASSARGRPSYNEQFF.